This TCR beta chain was sequenced in a study of blood T cell repertoires in COVID-19 (TCRdb year 2020). Study-wide context: Samples from collaborators originated in the United States, Italy and Spain and spanned both the acute and convalescent phases of COVID-19. The repertoires were released in a freely available public database meant as a resource for research on the immune response to SARS-CoV-2. A de-identified subject ID, COVID-19 status, age in years and sex were almost always included in the sample metadata. The prospective study material was composed of cDNA or gDNA derived from T cells, B-cell-depleted T cells, or PBMCs. Where HLA class I and class II types were available, the types were taken from metadata supplied by the sample provider, not from assay-based typing. The dataset comprised deeply sampled blood TCRbeta repertoires from subjects exposed to, actively infected with, or recovered from COVID-19. Samples came from the ongoing ImmuneRACE study (first 160 participants) plus 1,254 subjects from 6 global collaborators.

TCRbeta CDR3 regions were amplified from genomic DNA by means of the immunoSEQ Assay, a bias-controlled multiplex PCR. The published analysis was carried out like this. Within the assay, amplification of reference gene primers was used to estimate how many nucleated cells each sample contained. To quantify the absolute abundance of each unique TCRbeta CDR3 rearrangement, sequence reads were collapsed and filtered. For each sample, productive Simpson clonality was calculated as the square root of Simpson's diversity index across productive rearrangements. TCRdb carries this immuneACCESS record with in-frame sequences only. Its versions omit some clonotypes, under half of them owing to an unresolved V gene in the studies checked, with the rest unexplained. V and J calls and clone size are given by that table; D and trimming were obtained from the DNA. This sample lists about 330,000 clones; around 87% were detected once. The ten largest account for approximately 5% of the sample.

Participants in the prospective study were aged 18 to 89 years, lived in 20 to 25 United States geographic areas, and enrolled through a virtual design. To assign participants to cohorts, the prospective study relied on clinical history that participants themselves reported in a screening survey and a study questionnaire. ImmuneRACE Cohort 3 recovered participants were defined by two consecutive negative NP/OP PCR tests, healthcare professional clearance, or symptom resolution. Each participant in the prospective study had whole blood, serum and a nasopharyngeal or oropharyngeal swab collected by mobile phlebotomists. Prospective study participants could optionally give additional blood draws and questionnaires over an approximately two-month period. Prospective study blood samples were shipped either frozen or at room temperature before DNA extraction. In regard to this clone: Its antigen is still unknown. Base-call qualities are not available, and no considerably larger clone is one nucleotide away.

The CDR3 sequence holds 11 residues, the cysteine and phenylalanine included. CDR3 DNA is the only sequence kept; it has 33 bases, read in frame from the first base. V lost 7 bases and J lost 6 bases; the stretch between them is 9 bases long. The germline V gene sets CDR1 to SNHLY and CDR2 to FYNNEI. Study-wide conclusions, independent of this receptor: The quantity of clinical and demographic metadata differed by source and by participant and was supplied without curation.

The sequence links TRBV2 to TRBJ1-2, with the D gene call left open. The sequencing sample was made of PBMCs or T cells enriched from blood (not recorded which). The TCR sequence derives from a woman aged 25 to 39 who had recovered from COVID-19. CDR3 protein: CASTGTHGYTF. The nucleotide sequence reads TGTGCCAGCACGGGAACACATGGCTACACCTTC. Beyond the CDR3, the reference TRBV2 and TRBJ1-2 genes provide the residues; the full variable domain reads: EPEVTQTPSHQVTQMGQEVILRCVPISNHLYFYWYRQILGQKVEFLVSFYNNEISEKSEIFDDQFSVERPDGSNFTLKIRSTKLEDSAMYFCASTGTHGYTFGSGTRLTVV.